This T cell receptor beta chain was sequenced during a study of control samples from healthy donors and cancer patients. TCRdb keeps only in-frame clones here, not all; method: immunoSEQ multiplex PCR. Here the sample spans 90,000 to 150,000 clones, roughly nine tenths being singletons. The CDR3 covers 12 residues. Germline V gives CDR1 SQVTM, CDR2 ANQGSEA. Trimming removed 5 bases from V and 3 bases from J, with 9 bases in between. The specimen sequenced was blood. This receptor was obtained from a woman aged 18-29 years in good health. This chain uses TRBV29-1 with TRBJ2-3; the D is unclear. The DNA for the CDR3 is TGCAGCGTTAACCAGGTAACAGATACGCAGTATTTT. This sequence encodes CSVNQVTDTQYF.